The 6 T cell receptor beta chains in this list originate from one sample, sequenced in a study of graft-versus-host responses after intestinal transplantation. Method: immunoSEQ multiplex PCR; TCRdb's copy keeps in-frame clones and lacks some. The sample has tens of thousands of clones, 92% seen once. Sequencing was performed on PBMCs, taken 98 days after intestinal transplantation. The receptors originated from a human patient who received an intestinal transplant, so some T cells may come from the graft donor.

The chain carries TRBV6-5 and TRBJ2-7; D not certain. Per germline, CDR1 MNHEY and CDR2 SVGAGI. V was clipped by 7 bases and J by 2 bases, with 12 bases between them. The CDR3 contains 13 residues. Here the CDR3 reads CASTHGVAYEQYF. The CDR3 nucleotides are TGTGCCAGCACTCATGGGGTGGCCTACGAGCAGTACTTC.

This clone was counted once. The V call is TRBV28, the J call TRBJ2-1; 9 positions agree with TRBD1. This CDR3 contains 21 residues. The V gene end was trimmed by 2 bases and the J gene end by 1 base; junction bases not matched to a gene: 18. Per the germline V gene, CDR1 is MDHEN and CDR2 is SYDVKM. DNA of the CDR3: TGTGCCAGCAGTTTAAGGGCACAGGGGGCAAGGAGGGTTTCTTCCTACAATGAGCAGTTCTTC. This sequence encodes CASSLRAQGARRVSSYNEQFF.

The gene calls are TRBV11-2 and TRBJ2-5, with D possibly called TRBD1 or TRBD2 (5 bases each). Trimming stripped 1 base from V and 5 bases from J, with 11 bases between. There are 14 residues in the CDR3. In germline, CDR1 is SGHAT, CDR2 FQNNGV. This CDR3 is CASSLVGVAETQYF. CDR3 bases: TGTGCCAGCAGCTTAGTAGGGGTAGCGGAGACCCAGTACTTC.

This chain links TRBV14 with TRBJ2-2; 7 nucleotides match TRBD1. The V gene end was trimmed by 6 bases and the J gene end by 5 bases; junction bases not matched to a gene: 3. Germline V gene lookup returns CDR1 SGHDN and CDR2 FVKESK. This CDR3 has 13 amino acids. The DNA for the CDR3 is TGTGCCAGCAGAAGACAGGGTACCGGGGAGCTGTTTTTT. Its translation: CASRRQGTGELFF.

The rearrangement links TRBV6-5 to TRBJ2-2; D call uncertain. Germline V gives CDR1 MNHEY, CDR2 SVGAGI. CDR3 length: 14 residues. Between the trimmed V and J ends, which lost 5 bases and 7 bases, there was a span of 14 bases. The CDR3 DNA reads TGTGCCAGCAGTCACACCTCAGGTGTCGGGGAGCTGTTTTTT. Translation gives CASSHTSGVGELFF.

V gene TRBV5-5 combines with J gene TRBJ1-2; D is unclear. CDR3 length: 16 amino acids. The V end was cut by 6 bases, the J end by 4 bases, with 22 bases between. Germline CDR1 and CDR2: SGHKS and YYEKEE (reference sequence). The CDR3 region is CASITGISRKTYGYTF. In DNA form, the CDR3 reads TGTGCCAGCATCACCGGTATCTCGCGAAAGACCTATGGCTACACCTTC.